The 6 T cell receptor beta chains listed next were all sequenced from one sample in a study of cytomegalovirus exposure and HLA in healthy donors. The primer mix had 60 Vbeta and 13 Jbeta primers. Using immunoSEQ multiplex PCR, the repertoire was profiled, and TCRdb retains in-frame clones only, with some absent. The sample carries about 83,000 clones, more than 80% recorded once. Material: PBMCs. These TCRs come from a woman younger than 45 in good health and CMV-seronegative.

The chain combines TRBV9 with TRBJ2-2; a weak D match, TRBD1 (6 bases). The CDR3 contains 16 residues. V lost 0 bases and J lost 1, with 10 bases in between. In germline, CDR1 is SGDLS, CDR2 YYNGEE. The CDR3 bases are TGTGCCAGCAGCGTAGGGGGGACACAGAACACCGGGGAGCTGTTTTTT. Translation gives CASSVGGTQNTGELFF.

V usage is TRBV4-2 and J usage is TRBJ2-5; D possibly corresponds to TRBD2 (5 bases). Trimming stripped 0 bases from V and 5 bases from J, with 13 bases between. CDR1 is LGHNA, CDR2 YNFKEQ, per germline. The CDR3 runs 15 residues. The CDR3 loop reads CASSQEGEVGETQYF. CDR3 sequence (DNA): TGTGCCAGCAGCCAAGAGGGAGAGGTCGGGGAGACCCAGTACTTC.

Here the CDR3 DNA reads TGTGCCAGCAGCCAAGATGTCATGGGCTACACCTTC. Translating gives CASSQDVMGYTF. The gene calls are TRBV14 and TRBJ1-2; no clear D gene. Germline assignment: CDR1 SGHDN and CDR2 FVKESK. This CDR3 has 12 residues. V lost 0 bases, J lost 8 bases, and 7 bases lay in between.

The rearrangement links TRBV28 to TRBJ2-5, with 10 nucleotides matching TRBD2. In germline, CDR1 is MDHEN, CDR2 SYDVKM. V shed 7 bases, J shed 2 bases, and the junction held 4 bases outside the gene matches. This CDR3 has 14 amino acids. Here the CDR3 DNA reads TGTGCCAGCACTAGCGGGAGACTACAAGAGACCCAGTACTTC. Protein product: CASTSGRLQETQYF. Full variable domain (rest looked up from reference TRBV28 and TRBJ2-5): DVKVTQSSRYLVKRTGEKVFLECVQDMDHENMFWYRQDPGLGLRLIYFSYDVKMKEKGDIPEGYSVSREKKERFSLILESASTNQTSMYLCASTSGRLQETQYFGPGTRLLVL.

This clone appeared once. This chain joins TRBV4-1 and TRBJ2-7; no firm D call. There are 14 residues in the CDR3. The germline V gene encodes CDR1 MGHRA and CDR2 YSYEKL. With 0 bases removed from V and 4 bases from J, the gap between germline ends came to 10 bases. In DNA, the CDR3 is TGCGCCAGCAGCCAAGACGTCTTGACATACGAGCAGTACTTC. Its translation: CASSQDVLTYEQYF.

The chain joins TRBV5-6 to TRBJ2-1; perhaps TRBD2 as D (6 bases). The length of the CDR3 is 17 residues. In germline, CDR1 is SGHDT, CDR2 YYEEEE. V lost 0 bases and J lost 0, with 13 bases in between. The CDR3 coding sequence is TGTGCCAGCAGCTTGGCCGTGGGACTGAGCTCCTACAATGAGCAGTTCTTC. Its translation: CASSLAVGLSSYNEQFF. Supplemented by reference TRBV5-6 and TRBJ2-1, the full variable domain reads DAGVTQSPTHLIKTRGQQVTLRCSPKSGHDTVSWYQQALGQGPQFIFQYYEEEERQRGNFPDRFSGHQFPNYSSELNVNALLLGDSALYLCASSLAVGLSSYNEQFFGPGTRLTVL.